The 25 T cell receptor beta chains in this list originate from one sample, sequenced in a study of blood T cell repertoires in COVID-19. TCRdb's table, derived via immunoSEQ multiplex PCR, lists solely in-frame clones and lacks some. The table shows 350,000 to 550,000 clones, with around 89% occurring only once. Sequencing was done on a sample of PBMCs or T cells enriched from blood (not recorded which). These receptor sequences come from a man aged 30 to 39 who had recovered from COVID-19.

The chain uses TRBV11-2 and TRBJ2-5; D is perhaps TRBD2 (7 bases). This CDR3 has 16 amino acids. Deletions cut 5 bases from V and 4 bases from J, with 20 bases between. Germline lookup yields CDR1 SGHAT and CDR2 FQNNGV. As DNA, the CDR3 is TGTGCCAGCAGCCCGGGGGCTAGCGGAGGCAGAGAGACCCAGTACTTC. Translating gives CASSPGASGGRETQYF.

This chain connects TRBV19 to TRBJ2-2, with no clear D. V lost 0 bases and J lost 1, with 12 bases in between. CDR1 LNHDA and CDR2 SQIVND come from the germline V gene (reference sequence). The CDR3 is 17 amino acids. The CDR3: CASSIDPLARNTGELFF. The CDR3 DNA reads as TGTGCCAGTAGTATAGACCCCCTTGCGCGGAACACCGGGGAGCTGTTTTTT.

The chain uses TRBV27 and TRBJ1-6; no definite D call. CDR1 is MNHEY, CDR2 SMNVEV, per germline (reference sequence). V lost 1 base and J 6 bases, leaving 16 bases between the germline ends. The CDR3 spans 17 residues. The CDR3 region is CASSLLTQDFSNSPLHF. The CDR3 coding sequence is TGTGCCAGCAGTTTATTAACCCAGGATTTTAGTAATTCACCCCTCCACTTT.

As regards this clone: The same CDR3 arises from other DNA sequences in this sample as well. The rearrangement uses TRBV28 and TRBJ1-2, with 10 bases identical to TRBD1. The CDR3 spans 14 residues. With V trimmed by 5 bases and J by 2 bases, 2 bases remained unmatched. Per germline, CDR1 MDHEN and CDR2 SYDVKM. The DNA of the CDR3 is TGTGCCAGCAGTCTGGGACAGGGGAACTATGGCTACACCTTC. Its translation is CASSLGQGNYGYTF.

The CDR3 nucleotides are TGTGCCAGCAGCGACAGGGTAGAGGGCTACACCTTC. As protein: CASSDRVEGYTF. The rearrangement joins TRBV6-5 to TRBJ1-2; 7 positions match TRBD1. The germline gives CDR1 MNHEY, CDR2 SVGAGI. This CDR3 has 12 amino acids. The V and J ends lost 6 bases and 8 bases, in that order; junction bases with no gene match: 6.

The chain employs TRBV7-9 and TRBJ2-2; the D is unclear. The length of the CDR3 is 12 residues. Germline lookup yields CDR1 SEHNR and CDR2 FQNEAQ (reference sequence). V lost 1 base to trimming and J lost 7 bases, with 4 bases between them. The CDR3 here is CASSLELGELFF. In DNA, the CDR3 is TGTGCCAGCAGCTTAGAACTCGGGGAGCTGTTTTTT.

This clone was seen only a few times. The rearrangement joins TRBV28 to TRBJ1-5, with 7 bases lining up with TRBD1. With V trimmed by 3 bases and J by 7 bases, 6 bases remained unmatched. Looked up from germline, CDR1 is MDHEN and CDR2 is SYDVKM. This CDR3 contains 14 residues. CDR3 sequence (DNA): TGTGCCAGCAGTTTCCCAGGGGGTACACAGCCCCAGCATTTT. Its protein is CASSFPGGTQPQHF. The complete variable domain, with remaining parts taken from reference TRBV28 and TRBJ1-5, reads DVKVTQSSRYLVKRTGEKVFLECVQDMDHENMFWYRQDPGLGLRLIYFSYDVKMKEKGDIPEGYSVSREKKERFSLILESASTNQTSMYLCASSFPGGTQPQHFGDGTRLSIL.

The chain joins TRBV30 to TRBJ2-7, with D unclear. Trimming pared 3 bases from V and 0 bases from J, leaving 9 bases between. The CDR3 sequence is 13 residues long. From germline, CDR1 is GTSNPN and CDR2 SVGIG (reference sequence). The CDR3 here is CAWSLDTSYEQYF. In nucleotides, the CDR3 is TGTGCCTGGAGCCTTGACACCTCCTACGAGCAGTACTTC.

This clone was found once. The chain has TRBV2 and TRBJ1-3; D perhaps matches TRBD1 (6 bases). The length of the CDR3 is 14 residues. The germline V gene has CDR1 SNHLY and CDR2 FYNNEI. V was trimmed by 4 bases and J by 9 bases, leaving 16 bases between them. CDR3 residues: CASSVSGDKGTIYF. The CDR3 bases are TGTGCCAGCAGTGTTTCAGGGGACAAGGGCACCATATATTTT.

The V gene is TRBV9, the J gene TRBJ2-2; D unresolved. The V and J ends lost 4 bases and 1 base respectively, with 11 bases between them. Germline CDR1 and CDR2: SGDLS and YYNGEE. The CDR3 spans 15 residues. CDR3 nucleotides: TGTGCCAGCAGCCACGACACGATGAACACCGGGGAGCTGTTTTTT. It is translated as CASSHDTMNTGELFF.

V gene TRBV29-1 combines with J gene TRBJ2-1, with TRBD1 identical over 7 bases. J was trimmed by 0 bases and V by 3 bases; bases with no gene match: 8. The CDR3 is 16 amino acids. Germline CDR1 reads SQVTM; CDR2 reads ANQGSEA. The DNA of the CDR3 is TGCAGCGTTGAGGCTGGGGACAGAAGCTCCTACAATGAGCAGTTCTTC. Protein product: CSVEAGDRSSYNEQFF.

The gene calls are TRBV27 and TRBJ2-1, with a possible D match to TRBD1 (5 bases). The CDR3 loop spans 17 amino acids. V gave up 2 bases and J gave up 0 bases, with 14 bases separating them. The germline V gene has CDR1 MNHEY and CDR2 SMNVEV (reference sequence). The CDR3 sequence: CASSLKRTLGSYNEQFF. CDR3 nucleotide sequence: TGTGCCAGCAGTTTAAAGAGGACACTCGGCTCCTACAATGAGCAGTTCTTC.

The J gene is TRBJ1-1, the V gene TRBV5-1, with D perhaps TRBD1 (5 bases). The CDR3 is made up of 15 amino acids. CDR1 is SGHRS and CDR2 is YFSETQ in the germline V gene. V lost 7 bases and J lost 3, with 19 bases in between. This chain's CDR3 is CASGSANQGHTEAFF. CDR3 coding DNA: TGCGCCAGCGGGTCGGCAAATCAGGGTCACACTGAAGCTTTCTTT.

The chain couples TRBV10-3 to TRBJ2-7; 8 bases are a match to TRBD1. The J segment lost 4 bases and the V segment lost 8 bases, leaving 7 bases of the junction unmatched. CDR1 ENHRY and CDR2 SYGVKD come from the germline V gene. The CDR3 is 13 amino acids. The CDR3 sequence is CAIAGGQDYEQYF. As DNA, the CDR3 is TGTGCCATCGCCGGGGGACAGGATTACGAGCAGTACTTC.

The chain is built from TRBV27 and TRBJ1-5; possibly TRBD1 for D (6 bases). This CDR3 region has 16 residues. The germline CDR1 and CDR2 sequences are MNHEY and SMNVEV (reference sequence). The V gene lost 4 bases and the J gene lost 3 bases, with 16 bases spanning the gap. DNA of the CDR3: TGTGCCAGCAGTTCGACGCCAGGGGTATACAATCAGCCCCAGCATTTT. Its protein is CASSSTPGVYNQPQHF.

Concerning this clone itself: This specimen includes other DNA sequences encoding the same CDR3. CDR3 residues: CSAADTEAFF. The CDR3 DNA follows: TGCAGCGCGGCAGACACTGAAGCTTTCTTT. This chain joins TRBV20-1 and TRBJ1-1; D not certain. In germline, CDR1 is DFQATT, CDR2 SNEGSKA (reference sequence). The CDR3 is 10 residues long.

V gene TRBV28 combines with J gene TRBJ1-5; 9 bases are shared with TRBD1. The CDR3 sequence is 16 residues long. Germline V gene sequence: CDR1 MDHEN, CDR2 SYDVKM. The trim removed 6 bases at V and 9 bases at J, leaving 15 bases unmatched. CDR3 coding DNA: TGTGCCAGCAGGCCGAGGGACAGGGCCCTTCTGTGGCCCCAGCATTTT. This gives the protein CASRPRDRALLWPQHF.

CDR3 in DNA: TGTGCCAGCAGTGATCGCCTCACTAGCGGGCCCGTTTACAATGAGCAGTTCTTC. It specifies CASSDRLTSGPVYNEQFF. This chain connects TRBV6-4 to TRBJ2-1; TRBD2 aligns across 9 bases. This CDR3 comprises 18 residues. The junction had 13 bases not matched to a gene; V was cut back by 3 bases and J by 4 bases. Per germline, CDR1 MRHNA and CDR2 SNTAGT.

CDR3 in DNA: TGCGCCAGCAGCCAGATTCGGGGCCAGGGGGCGGGTGAGACCCAGTACTTC. This translates into CASSQIRGQGAGETQYF. V and J are TRBV4-1 and TRBJ2-5, with 8 bases identical to TRBD1. Germline values: CDR1 MGHRA, CDR2 YSYEKL. The trim removed 3 bases at V and 5 bases at J, leaving 14 bases unmatched. This CDR3 has 17 residues.

V gene TRBV18 combines with J gene TRBJ2-1, with D perhaps matching TRBD2 (7 bases). The V and J ends lost 6 bases and 3 bases respectively, with 18 bases between them. From germline, CDR1 is KGHSH and CDR2 LQKENI. The CDR3 totals 16 residues. For the CDR3, the DNA is TGTGCCAGCTCGCAATCTAGGGGAGGGGGCTACAATGAGCAGTTCTTC. Translated: CASSQSRGGGYNEQFF.

The chain uses TRBV27 and TRBJ2-2; TRBD1 agrees at 9 bases. The V gene end was trimmed by 5 bases and the J gene end by 2 bases; junction bases not matched to a gene: 6. The CDR3 length is 16 residues. Germline V lookup: CDR1 MNHEY, CDR2 SMNVEV (reference sequence). The CDR3 DNA is TGTGCCAGCAGTGGAAGGACAGGGGCAAACACCGGGGAGCTGTTTTTT. Its protein product is CASSGRTGANTGELFF.

The chain uses TRBV7-9 and TRBJ1-5; the D gene is possibly TRBD1 (6 bases). With 1 base removed from V and 2 bases from J, the gap between germline ends came to 21 bases. Germline V gene lookup returns CDR1 SEHNR and CDR2 FQNEAQ (reference sequence). The CDR3 consists of 19 residues. The CDR3 sequence: CASSLDGGFGTSGNQPQHF. Here the CDR3 DNA reads TGTGCCAGCAGCTTAGATGGAGGTTTTGGGACAAGTGGCAATCAGCCCCAGCATTTT.

The J gene is TRBJ1-2, the V gene TRBV6-5; tentatively, D is TRBD1 (5 bases). CDR1 is MNHEY, CDR2 SVGAGI, per germline. The CDR3 sequence is 11 residues long. V was trimmed by 7 bases and J by 7 bases, leaving 10 bases between them. The CDR3 DNA is TGTGCCAGCATGTGGGGCCGTGGCTACACCTTC. As protein: CASMWGRGYTF.

J is TRBJ2-7 and V is TRBV27; weak D call: TRBD1 (6 bases). CDR1 and CDR2 (germline): MNHEY, SMNVEV (reference sequence). The V gene lost 5 bases and the J gene lost 2 bases, with 10 bases spanning the gap. The CDR3 extends over 13 amino acids. The DNA for the CDR3 is TGTGCCAGCAGTACAAACAGGGCCTACGAGCAGTACTTC. This gives the protein CASSTNRAYEQYF.

The chain is built from TRBV7-2 and TRBJ2-1; 15 nucleotides agree with TRBD2. Germline values: CDR1 SGHTA, CDR2 FQGNSA. This CDR3 has 17 residues. V shed 4 bases, J shed 9 bases, and the junction held 10 bases outside the gene matches. CDR3 sequence (DNA): TGTGCCAGCAGCTCTAGGCGGACTAGCGGGAGGGTAGGTGAGCAGTTCTTC. Translating it yields CASSSRRTSGRVGEQFF.